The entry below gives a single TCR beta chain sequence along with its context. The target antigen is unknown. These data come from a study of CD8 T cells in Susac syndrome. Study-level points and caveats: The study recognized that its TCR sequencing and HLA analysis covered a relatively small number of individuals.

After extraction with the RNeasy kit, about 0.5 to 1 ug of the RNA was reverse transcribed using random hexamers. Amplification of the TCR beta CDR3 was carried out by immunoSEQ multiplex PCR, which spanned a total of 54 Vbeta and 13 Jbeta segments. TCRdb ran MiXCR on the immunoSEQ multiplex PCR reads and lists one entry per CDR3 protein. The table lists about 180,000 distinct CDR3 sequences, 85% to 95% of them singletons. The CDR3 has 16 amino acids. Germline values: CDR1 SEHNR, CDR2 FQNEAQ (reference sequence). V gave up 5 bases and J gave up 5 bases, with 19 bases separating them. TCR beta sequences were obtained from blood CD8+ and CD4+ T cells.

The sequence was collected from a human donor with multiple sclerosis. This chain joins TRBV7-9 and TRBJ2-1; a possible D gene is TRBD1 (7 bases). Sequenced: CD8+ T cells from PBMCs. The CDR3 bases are TGTGCCAGCAGCACCCCGGGGGCGGACAGGCACAATGAGCAGTTCTTC. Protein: CASSTPGADRHNEQFF. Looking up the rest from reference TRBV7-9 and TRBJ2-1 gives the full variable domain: DTGVSQNPRHKITKRGQNVTFRCDPISEHNRLYWYRQTLGQGPEFLTYFQNEAQLEKSRLLSDRFSAERPKGSFSTLEIQRTEQGDSAMYLCASSTPGADRHNEQFFGPGTRLTVL.